The 13 T cell receptor beta chains in this list originate from one sample, sequenced in a study of blood T cell repertoires in COVID-19 (TCRdb year 2020). Libraries came from the immunoSEQ multiplex PCR assay. In its TCRdb copy, this immuneACCESS table keeps in-frame sequences only and misses some clones. Where compared with another copy, unresolved V genes explain less than half of these, and the others have no known cause. In all, the sample holds 90,000 to 120,000 clones, and about 89% of those were seen once. The top ten clones comprise around 0.94% of the sample. The sequenced material came from peripheral blood. All receptors come from a man between 60 and 75 years old with acute or convalescent COVID-19.

This clone was counted once. This CDR3 is CASSTRGTGMNTEAFF. CDR3 DNA sequence: TGTGCCAGTAGTACCCGGGGGACAGGAATGAACACTGAAGCTTTCTTT. The V call is TRBV19, the J call TRBJ1-1; 8 bases fit TRBD1. CDR1 is LNHDA and CDR2 is SQIVND in the germline V gene (reference sequence). The CDR3 length is 16 residues. V gave up 4 bases and J gave up 0 bases; unmatched junction bases: 7.

This rearrangement joins TRBV3-1 (or the pseudogene TRBV3-2) to TRBJ1-3, with D unclear. Germline V gene data show CDR1 as LGHDT and CDR2 as YNNKEL (reference sequence). The CDR3 spans 14 residues. Trimming stripped 1 base from V and 0 bases from J, with 4 bases between. The CDR3 bases are TGTGCCAGCAGCCAAGGTCTCTCTGGAAACACCATATATTTT. Translating it yields CASSQGLSGNTIYF.

The rearrangement joins TRBV2 to TRBJ2-4; weak D call: TRBD1 (5 bases). V was pared by 4 bases and J by 0 bases, with 7 bases between. CDR1 and CDR2 from the germline V gene are SNHLY and FYNNEI. The CDR3 loop spans 14 amino acids. CDR3 sequence reads: CASSATVAKNIQYF. The CDR3 coding sequence is TGTGCCAGCAGTGCGACAGTAGCCAAAAACATTCAGTACTTC.

This chain uses TRBV11-3 with TRBJ2-1, with 8 bases aligning to TRBD2. With 1 base clipped from V and 4 bases from J, the junction kept 6 bases outside the gene matches. The germline V gene has CDR1 SGHNT and CDR2 YENEEA. The CDR3 has 16 amino acids. CDR3 sequence: CASSLVSGTRYNEQFF. The DNA of the CDR3 is TGTGCCAGCAGCTTAGTGTCAGGGACTAGGTACAATGAGCAGTTCTTC.

The rearrangement uses TRBV7-3 and TRBJ2-6, with TRBD1 identical over 12 bases. Germline CDR1 reads SGHTA; CDR2 reads FQGTGA. This CDR3 contains 19 residues. The ends lost 4 bases at V and 3 bases at J; junction bases unmatched: 10. The CDR3 loop reads CASSSVPGQGAFGANVLTF. CDR3 DNA sequence: TGTGCCAGCAGCTCGGTACCGGGACAGGGGGCATTTGGGGCCAACGTCCTGACTTTC.

The chain joins TRBV28 to TRBJ2-3, with D uncertain. This CDR3 spans 13 amino acids. The V gene's germline CDR1 is MDHEN and CDR2 SYDVKM. With 4 bases removed from V and 2 bases from J, the gap between germline ends came to 7 bases. The DNA for the CDR3 is TGTGCCAGCAGTTATTCGTACACAGATACGCAGTATTTT. It codes for CASSYSYTDTQYF. Full variable domain (outside the CDR3, taken from reference TRBV28 and TRBJ2-3): DVKVTQSSRYLVKRTGEKVFLECVQDMDHENMFWYRQDPGLGLRLIYFSYDVKMKEKGDIPEGYSVSREKKERFSLILESASTNQTSMYLCASSYSYTDTQYFGPGTRLTVL.

This rearrangement joins TRBV7-3 to TRBJ1-6; D ambiguous. Germline CDR1 is SGHTA and CDR2 is FQGTGA. CDR3 length: 15 amino acids. Trimming shortened V by 0 bases and J by 7 bases, and 10 bases separated the two germline ends. DNA for the CDR3: TGTGCCAGCAGCTTAACAGGAGTGCCAAATTCACCCCTCCACTTT. Translating gives CASSLTGVPNSPLHF.

This rearrangement joins TRBV18 to TRBJ2-2; TRBD2 might be the D (5 bases). The CDR3 covers 13 residues. Trimming cost V 5 bases and J 7 bases, with 11 bases left between them. CDR1 and CDR2 (germline): KGHSH, LQKENI. The CDR3 DNA sequence: TGTGCCAGCTCAAGAGGGTCCGGCGGGGAGCTGTTTTTT. Amino acids: CASSRGSGGELFF.

The chain carries TRBV3-1 (or the pseudogene TRBV3-2) and TRBJ1-6, with TRBD1 as a possible D gene (5 bases). In germline, CDR1 is LGHDT, CDR2 YNNKEL (reference sequence). The V gene lost 3 bases and the J gene lost 7 bases, with 7 bases spanning the gap. The CDR3 has 13 amino acids. CDR3: CASSQGPNSPLHF. The CDR3 DNA is TGTGCCAGCAGCCAGGGGCCGAATTCACCCCTCCACTTT.

This chain connects TRBV21-1 to TRBJ2-7; the DNA was not compared with TRBD1, the D call given in the table. TRBV21-1 is classified as a pseudogene. This CDR3 spans 14 amino acids. In nucleotides, the CDR3 is TGTGCCAGCAGCCCACGGACATTCACCTACGAGCAGTACGTC. Its protein is CASSPRTFTYEQYV.

The chain couples TRBV19 to TRBJ1-3; D is possibly TRBD1 (6 bases). Germline CDR1 reads LNHDA; CDR2 reads SQIVND (reference sequence). This CDR3 spans 13 amino acids. Trimming left V 10 bases short and J 1 base short, with 11 bases between. CDR3 sequence reads: CATRTGSGNTIYF. For the CDR3, the DNA is TGTGCCACAAGAACAGGGTCTGGAAACACCATATATTTT.

This chain uses TRBV29-1 with TRBJ1-2; 7 bases fit TRBD1. Looked up from germline, CDR1 is SQVTM and CDR2 is ANQGSEA. The junction had 12 bases not matched to a gene; V was cut back by 7 bases and J by 7 bases. The CDR3 contains 13 residues. The CDR3 nucleotides read TGCAGCGGGACCGAGGGGGCGGGAGGTGGCTACACCTTC. This codes for CSGTEGAGGGYTF. The full variable domain, completed using reference TRBV29-1 and TRBJ1-2, is SAVISQKPSRDICQRGTSLTIQCQVDSQVTMMFWYRQQPGQSLTLIATANQGSEATYESGFVIDKFPISRPNLTFSTLTVSNMSPEDSSIYLCSGTEGAGGGYTFGSGTRLTVV.

This clone was seen a handful of times. V and J are TRBV9 and TRBJ2-2; TRBD2 matches 7 bases. The CDR3 runs to 14 residues. Germline CDR1 is SGDLS and CDR2 is YYNGEE. The J segment lost 1 base and the V segment lost 7 bases, leaving 4 bases of the junction unmatched. The CDR3 DNA is TGTGCCAGCGGTGCGGGAGTGAACACCGGGGAGCTGTTTTTT. This encodes CASGAGVNTGELFF.